This T cell receptor beta chain stems from a study of cytomegalovirus exposure and HLA in healthy donors. Study outcomes and limitations: Across donors, presence/absence analyses took sequencing depth to be roughly uniform. Donors belonging to an Asian-associated ancestry cluster reportedly showed fewer N-insertions in productive TCRs than the roughly 670-donor mean, according to what a later analysis found.

CDR3 length: 12 amino acids. Trimming stripped 6 bases from V and 1 base from J, with 4 bases between. The germline V gene encodes CDR1 GTSNPN and CDR2 SVGIG (reference sequence). In the PCR, 60 Vbeta and 13 Jbeta primers were used. This table comes from immunoSEQ multiplex PCR, and its TCRdb copy is limited to in-frame clones, with some not included. Of over 200,000 clones detected, roughly 82% appear once; the ten largest clones hold nearly 6%. In the case of this clone: Its cognate antigen is unknown.

Sample: PBMCs. The chain couples TRBV30 to TRBJ2-6; no clear D. The sequence was obtained from a man aged 35 to 55 in good health and CMV-seropositive. CDR3 in DNA: TGTGCCTGTCAATCTGGGGCCAACGTCCTGACTTTC. Translated: CACQSGANVLTF.